This T cell receptor (beta chain) derives from a study of T cell repertoires in aging, cancer and after chemotherapy (dated by TCRdb to between 2017 and 2020). Looking at the study overall: Six donor age groups were covered, ranging from 30 or younger up to 70 or older, and each group contained at least three individuals. Paired pre- and post-chemotherapy samples in the solid tumor group came from brain tumor (glioblastoma) patients receiving temozolomide-based therapy. The full dataset contained several million TCR reads. To examine immunoaging and T cell reconstitution after chemotherapy, the study profiled TCR beta repertoires in peripheral blood from healthy donors and cancer patients. Alongside fewer than 100 healthy donors serving as a reference group, the cohort included approximately 220 cancer patients, of whom 90 to 94 had hematological cancers and about 130 had solid cancers. Study-level results and caveats: Compared with age-matched healthy donors, untreated patients with hematological or solid cancers had significantly lower TCR diversity and higher clonality in blood. In healthy donors, the decline in TCR diversity with age was mainly explained by loss of richness, whereas in cancer patients loss of evenness was also found to contribute. An increase in median generation probability over the chemotherapy interval was observed in both cancer cohorts, suggesting that the repertoire was reconstituted through rebound thymic output. According to the authors, the repertoire data do not allow conclusions to be drawn about immunological memory after chemotherapy.

Using a mixed TRB-A/B primer pool, multiplex touch-down PCR amplified rearranged TRB sequences covering the V, D and J segments. Illumina adapters and sample indices were attached to the amplicons through two consecutive PCR reactions run with Phusion HS II polymerase. The amplicons were purified from gel with the NucleoSpin Gel and PCR Clean-up kit and then assessed with Qubit and an Agilent 2100 Bioanalyzer. Sequencing of libraries was carried out on an Illumina MiSeq in 600-cycle, single-indexed, paired-end runs. The original pipeline was this. MiXCR versions 2.12 and 3.0.5 were used to process TRB sequences. A clone was defined as each unique CDR3 nucleotide sequence, and only productive sequences supported by at least two reads were kept. The repertoire metrics were Shannon diversity, evenness, clonality (defined as one minus evenness), and alpha-parameterized diversity profiles covering alpha 0 to 5. Generation probabilities of clones in paired pre- and post-chemotherapy samples were computed with the IGoR algorithm. TCRdb took the public reads, trimmed them with fastp at Q25, ran MiXCR for clone calling and kept in-frame beta chains. Every distinct CDR3 protein forms one entry, paired with its most common genes and DNA. TCRdb's processing, not the authors', yielded these V and J calls. The sample table shows about 3,800 distinct CDR3 sequences, and about 29% are seen once. Around 20% of the sample rests with the top ten.

Genomic DNA extracted from peripheral blood, rather than sorted cells or RNA, was used as the source for amplification of TCR beta rearrangements. The sample holds a few counts of this clonotype. It has no known antigen specificity. No base qualities exist here, and no much larger clone lies one base off it. V has 5 bases trimmed and J has 10 bases trimmed; junction bases matching no gene number 3. The germline V gene sets CDR1 to MNHEY and CDR2 to SVGAGI. The CDR3 starts with the cysteine, ends with the phenylalanine, and has 12 residues. Only the CDR3 DNA is retained, 36 bases long and in frame from the first base.

The clonotype comes from a human donor with a solid tumor. The rearrangement joined TRBV6-5 to TRBJ1-1, with 11 junctional bases fitting TRBD1. Material: blood. The nucleotides are TGTGCCAGCAGTCTCGGACAGGGGGCAGCTTTCTTT. Its protein reads: CASSLGQGAAFF.